These 9 T cell receptor beta chains were sequenced from one sample in a study of Graves' ophthalmopathy and Graves' hyperthyroidism. CDR3 regions of TCR beta were amplified from RNA transcripts. First-round RT-PCR employed HTBI primers, with a second-round multiplex PCR after it. Each CDR3 protein gets one entry after TCRdb re-called the multiplex PCR reads with MiXCR. The profile covers hundreds of thousands of distinct CDR3 sequences, with approximately 21% appearing a single time and around 3.2% taken by the ten largest. The sample comprised peripheral blood. All receptors derive from a woman aged 18-29 years with stable Graves' hyperthyroidism.

This clonotype was observed at least ten times. The CDR3 DNA follows: TGTGCCAGCAGTGCGGGACCGACGAACTATGGCTACACCTTC. It codes for CASSAGPTNYGYTF. The V call is TRBV12-3 or TRBV12-4, the J call TRBJ1-2; a weak D match, TRBD1 (5 bases). V was pared by 5 bases and J by 2 bases, with 12 bases between. This CDR3 comprises 14 residues.

This clonotype was seen many times. The chain employs TRBV6-2 or TRBV6-3 and TRBJ1-1, with D hard to call. V was trimmed by 2 bases and J by 0 bases, leaving 1 base between them. This CDR3 spans 12 amino acids. The germline CDR1 and CDR2 sequences are MNHEY and SVGEGT. The CDR3 sequence is CASSYVNTEAFF. DNA of the CDR3: TGTGCCAGCAGTTACGTGAACACTGAAGCTTTCTTT.

This clonotype was counted ten times or more. One end of the junction varies from germline; a read error may be responsible. The V gene is TRBV2, the J gene TRBJ2-5, with 11 bases that match TRBD2. CDR3 length equals 17 residues. CDR1 and CDR2 (germline): SNHLY, FYNNEI. CDR3 sequence: CASSEDLGLAAQETQYF. CDR3 in DNA: TGTGCCAGCAGCGAAGACTTGGGACTAGCGGCCCAAGAGACCCAGTACTTC.

This clonotype was detected only a few times. This chain uses TRBV27 with TRBJ2-7; 9 bases align to TRBD2. V gave up 2 bases and J gave up 3 bases; unmatched junction bases: 11. Germline lookup yields CDR1 MNHEY and CDR2 SMNVEV (reference sequence). This CDR3 is 17 amino acids long. The CDR3 reads CASSLKAGGAWVYEQYF. Here the CDR3 DNA reads TGTGCCAGCAGTTTAAAGGCGGGGGGGGCGTGGGTCTACGAGCAGTACTTC.

This chain links TRBV29-1 with TRBJ2-4; D is possibly TRBD2 (6 bases). Trimming cost V 0 bases and J 14 bases, with 26 bases left between them. From germline, CDR1 is SQVTM and CDR2 ANQGSEA. There are 16 residues in the CDR3. In DNA, the CDR3 is TGCAGCGTTGAAGATCTTATGCACGGAGGGCAAGAGACCAAGTACTTC. It is translated as CSVEDLMHGGQETKYF.

This clonotype was counted at least ten times. The chain carries TRBV6-5 and TRBJ1-1; D is uncertain. Looked up from germline, CDR1 is MNHEY and CDR2 is SVGAGI. This CDR3 has 12 residues. Trimming pared 6 bases from V and 4 bases from J, leaving 9 bases between. CDR3 sequence reads: CASSPYGTEAFF. The CDR3 nucleotides read TGTGCCAGCAGCCCTTACGGCACTGAAGCTTTCTTT.

This clonotype was seen at least ten times. In DNA, the CDR3 is TGCAGTGCTAGAGCTCCCCCCGAGACCCAGTACTTC. It translates to CSARAPPETQYF. The chain couples TRBV20-1 to TRBJ2-5; D gene ambiguous. Germline V CDR1 and CDR2: DFQATT, SNEGSKA (reference sequence). The CDR3 loop spans 12 amino acids. Deletions cut 1 base from V and 5 bases from J, with 8 bases between.

This clonotype was detected many times. The J gene is TRBJ1-2, the V gene TRBV20-1, with TRBD1 matching over 7 bases. The CDR3 consists of 15 residues. Germline trimming cut 3 bases from V and 3 bases from J; bases unmatched to any gene: 10. Germline CDR1 is DFQATT and CDR2 is SNEGSKA (reference sequence). CDR3 nucleotide sequence: TGCAGTGCTAGCAAACGACAGGGTATTGACTATGGCTACACCTTC. Translation: CSASKRQGIDYGYTF.

There are many counts of this clonotype. The chain recombines TRBV11-2 with TRBJ1-6, with D unresolved. Germline V gives CDR1 SGHAT, CDR2 FQNNGV. V lost 5 bases, J lost 10 bases, and 12 bases lay in between. CDR3 length: 13 residues. Here the CDR3 DNA reads TGTGCCAGCAGCCCCCTGAGGACCTCACCCCTCCACTTT. It specifies CASSPLRTSPLHF.